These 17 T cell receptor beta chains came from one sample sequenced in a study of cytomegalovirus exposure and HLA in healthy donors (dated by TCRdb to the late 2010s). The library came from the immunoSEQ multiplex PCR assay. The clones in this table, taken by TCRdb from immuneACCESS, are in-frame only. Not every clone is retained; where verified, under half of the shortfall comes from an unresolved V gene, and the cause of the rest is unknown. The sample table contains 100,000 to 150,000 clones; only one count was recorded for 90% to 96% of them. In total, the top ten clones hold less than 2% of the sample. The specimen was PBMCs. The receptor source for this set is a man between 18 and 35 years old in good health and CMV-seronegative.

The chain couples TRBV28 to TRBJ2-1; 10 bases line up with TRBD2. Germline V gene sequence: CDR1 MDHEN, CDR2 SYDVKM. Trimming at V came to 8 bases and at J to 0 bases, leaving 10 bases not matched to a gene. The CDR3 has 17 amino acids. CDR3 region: CASPPGTSDYSYNEQFF. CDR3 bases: TGTGCCAGCCCCCCGGGGACTAGCGATTACTCCTACAATGAGCAGTTCTTC.

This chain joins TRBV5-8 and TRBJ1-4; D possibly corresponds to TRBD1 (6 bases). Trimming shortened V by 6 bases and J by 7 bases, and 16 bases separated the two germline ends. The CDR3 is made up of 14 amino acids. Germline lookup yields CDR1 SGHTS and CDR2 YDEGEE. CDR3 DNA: TGTGCCAGCATCAAGGGGGTGGGCGGTGAAAAACTGTTTTTT. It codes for CASIKGVGGEKLFF.

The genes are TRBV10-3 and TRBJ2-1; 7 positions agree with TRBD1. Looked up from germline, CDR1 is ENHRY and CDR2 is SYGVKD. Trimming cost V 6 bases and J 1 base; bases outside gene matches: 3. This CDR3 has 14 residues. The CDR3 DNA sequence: TGTGCCATCAGCGGGACAGAGTCCTACAATGAGCAGTTCTTC. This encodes CAISGTESYNEQFF.

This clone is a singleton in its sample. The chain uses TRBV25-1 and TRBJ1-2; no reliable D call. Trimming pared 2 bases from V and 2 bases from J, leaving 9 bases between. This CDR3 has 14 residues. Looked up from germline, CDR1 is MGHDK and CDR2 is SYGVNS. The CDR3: CASSEGGANYGYTF. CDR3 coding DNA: TGTGCCAGCAGTGAAGGAGGAGCGAACTATGGCTACACCTTC.

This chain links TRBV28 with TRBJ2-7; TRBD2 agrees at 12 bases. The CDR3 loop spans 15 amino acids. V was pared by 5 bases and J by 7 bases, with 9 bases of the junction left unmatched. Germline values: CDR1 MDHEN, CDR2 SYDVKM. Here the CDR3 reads CASSPRLAGVGEQYF. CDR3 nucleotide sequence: TGTGCCAGCAGTCCAAGACTAGCGGGAGTGGGTGAGCAGTACTTC.

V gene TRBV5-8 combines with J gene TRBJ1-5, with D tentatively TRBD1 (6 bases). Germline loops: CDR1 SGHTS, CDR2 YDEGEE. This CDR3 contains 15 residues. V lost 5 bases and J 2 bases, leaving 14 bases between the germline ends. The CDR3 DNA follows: TGTGCCAGCAGGGGGAGAGGGGGTGGCAATCAGCCCCAGCATTTT. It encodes CASRGRGGGNQPQHF.

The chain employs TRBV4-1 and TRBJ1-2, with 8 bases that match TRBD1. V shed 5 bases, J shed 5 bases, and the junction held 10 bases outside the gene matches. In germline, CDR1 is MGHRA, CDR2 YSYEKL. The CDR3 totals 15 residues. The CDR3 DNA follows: TGCGCCAGCAGCTCCTGGACAGGGAGACAATATGGCTACACCTTC. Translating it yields CASSSWTGRQYGYTF.

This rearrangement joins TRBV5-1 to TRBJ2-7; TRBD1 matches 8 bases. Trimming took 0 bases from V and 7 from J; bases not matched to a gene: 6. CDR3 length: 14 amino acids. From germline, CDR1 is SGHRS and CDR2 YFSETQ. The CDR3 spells CASSLARGLGEQYF. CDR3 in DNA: TGCGCCAGCAGCTTGGCCAGGGGGCTGGGGGAGCAGTACTTC.

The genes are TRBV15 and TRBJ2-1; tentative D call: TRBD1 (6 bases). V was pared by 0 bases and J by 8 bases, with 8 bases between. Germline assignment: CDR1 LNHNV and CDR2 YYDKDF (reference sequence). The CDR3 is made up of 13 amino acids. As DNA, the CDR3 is TGTGCCACCAGCAGAGACAGGGGTTATGAGCAGTTCTTC. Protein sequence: CATSRDRGYEQFF.

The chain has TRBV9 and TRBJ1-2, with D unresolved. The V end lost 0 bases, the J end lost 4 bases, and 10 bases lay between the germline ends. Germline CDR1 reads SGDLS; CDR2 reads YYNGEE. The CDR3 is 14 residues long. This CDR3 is CASSVGGNSYGYTF. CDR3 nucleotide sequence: TGTGCCAGCAGCGTAGGAGGGAATAGCTATGGCTACACCTTC.

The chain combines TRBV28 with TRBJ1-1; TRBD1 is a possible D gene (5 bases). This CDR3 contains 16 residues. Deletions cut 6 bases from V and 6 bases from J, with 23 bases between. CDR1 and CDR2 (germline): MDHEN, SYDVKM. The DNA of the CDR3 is TGTGCCAGCAGGCTCAGTGCCCAATGGGGGGTGTCTGAAGCTTTCTTT. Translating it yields CASRLSAQWGVSEAFF. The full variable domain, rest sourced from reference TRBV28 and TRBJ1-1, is DVKVTQSSRYLVKRTGEKVFLECVQDMDHENMFWYRQDPGLGLRLIYFSYDVKMKEKGDIPEGYSVSREKKERFSLILESASTNQTSMYLCASRLSAQWGVSEAFFGQGTRLTVV.

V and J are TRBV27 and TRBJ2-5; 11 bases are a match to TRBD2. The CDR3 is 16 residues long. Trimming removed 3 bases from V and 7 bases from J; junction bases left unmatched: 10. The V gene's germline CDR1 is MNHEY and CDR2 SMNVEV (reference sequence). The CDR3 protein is CASSFVLAGGPGTQYF. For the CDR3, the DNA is TGTGCCAGCAGTTTCGTCTTAGCGGGAGGGCCGGGGACCCAGTACTTC.

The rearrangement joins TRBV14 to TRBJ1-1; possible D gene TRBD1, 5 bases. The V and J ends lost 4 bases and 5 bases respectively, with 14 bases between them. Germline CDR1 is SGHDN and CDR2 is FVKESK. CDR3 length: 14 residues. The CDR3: CASSREQGVTEAFF. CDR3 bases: TGTGCCAGCAGCCGAGAACAAGGGGTGACTGAAGCTTTCTTT.

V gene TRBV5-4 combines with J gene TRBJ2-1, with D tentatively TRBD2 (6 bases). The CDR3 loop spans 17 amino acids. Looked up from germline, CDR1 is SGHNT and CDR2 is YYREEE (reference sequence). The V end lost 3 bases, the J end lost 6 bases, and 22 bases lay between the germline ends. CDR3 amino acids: CASSSALLALVGNEQFF. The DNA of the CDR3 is TGTGCCAGCAGCTCCGCCTTACTAGCACTAGTGGGCAATGAGCAGTTCTTC.

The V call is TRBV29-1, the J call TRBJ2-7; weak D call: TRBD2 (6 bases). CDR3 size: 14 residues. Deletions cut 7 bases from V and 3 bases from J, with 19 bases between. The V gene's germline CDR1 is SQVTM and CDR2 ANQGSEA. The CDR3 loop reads CSAVRQSGGYEQYF. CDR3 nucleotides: TGCAGCGCCGTACGACAGTCCGGGGGCTACGAGCAGTACTTC.

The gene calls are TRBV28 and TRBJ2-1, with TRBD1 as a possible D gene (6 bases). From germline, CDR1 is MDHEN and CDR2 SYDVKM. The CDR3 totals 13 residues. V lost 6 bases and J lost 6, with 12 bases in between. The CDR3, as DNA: TGTGCCAGCAGCCCACAGGGTTTCAATGAGCAGTTCTTC. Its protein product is CASSPQGFNEQFF.

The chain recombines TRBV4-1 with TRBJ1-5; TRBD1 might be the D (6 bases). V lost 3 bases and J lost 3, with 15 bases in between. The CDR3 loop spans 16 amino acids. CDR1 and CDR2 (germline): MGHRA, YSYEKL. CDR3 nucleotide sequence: TGCGCCAGCAGCCAGACAGGACCGGCTTCCAATCAGCCCCAGCATTTT. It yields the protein CASSQTGPASNQPQHF.